This T cell receptor (beta chain) was found in a study of blood T cell repertoires in COVID-19. Sequencing was performed with immunoSEQ multiplex PCR; in TCRdb, only in-frame clones are kept and a portion is missing. The top ten clones hold about 15% of a sample with about 69,000 clones, 79% of them seen once. CDR3 length: 15 residues. Deletions cut 6 bases from V and 8 bases from J, with 20 bases between. Looked up from germline, CDR1 is SGHTA and CDR2 is FQGNSA. The sequenced material came from peripheral blood. The gene calls are TRBV7-2 and TRBJ2-1, with D possibly TRBD2 on 7 matching bases. The source of this sequence is a man aged 60 to 69 with acute or convalescent COVID-19. The CDR3 sequence is CASSTRDTGRDEQFF. CDR3 bases: TGTGCCAGCAGTACCCGGGACACAGGGAGGGATGAGCAGTTCTTC.